This TCR beta chain was captured in a study of T cells in Graves' hyperthyroidism and ophthalmopathy. Findings and caveats of the study: Blood also contained most expanded thyroid clonotypes above 0.001.

This clonotype was picked up many times. Its antigen remains unidentified. Cells are PBMCs isolated from around 9.4 ml of fresh blood. Amplification of TCR beta CDR3 regions was performed using RNA transcripts as template. HTBI primers were the set used in a first-round RT-PCR of the TCR CDR3. MiXCR, run by TCRdb on the multiplex PCR reads, gives a single entry per CDR3 protein. The table includes some 500,000 distinct CDR3 sequences, over 13% detected once. The V end lost 2 bases, the J end lost 6 bases, and 11 bases lay between the germline ends. The germline gives CDR1 SGDLS, CDR2 YYNGEE. The CDR3 runs to 13 residues.

This TCR derives from a woman under 30 with Graves' hyperthyroidism. Material: blood. The chain links TRBV9 to TRBJ1-1; D not certain. In nucleotides, the CDR3 is TGTGCCAGCAGCGTCGAGTACCGGGCTGAAGCTTTCTTT. Translated, it gives CASSVEYRAEAFF.